This T cell receptor (beta chain) appears in the sequencing data of a study of PD-1 blockade in classical Hodgkin lymphoma. Germline V CDR1 and CDR2: MNHNY, SVGAGI (reference sequence). This CDR3 has 13 residues. The V gene lost 6 bases and the J gene lost 5 bases, with 11 bases spanning the gap. Profiled with immunoSEQ multiplex PCR; TCRdb holds only in-frame clones, not every one. The data contain 95,000 to 100,000 clones, 80% to 90% of them singletons. Brentuximab vedotin exposure varied among the patients, all of whom had relapsed after autologous stem cell transplantation. Best overall response was complete response, partial response or progressive disease in these relapsed/refractory classical Hodgkin lymphoma patients.

The specimen was peripheral blood mononuclear cells (PBMCs), collected before the second cycle of nivolumab. The source is a human donor with classical Hodgkin lymphoma. The chain combines TRBV6-6 with TRBJ1-5; D remains ambiguous. The CDR3 here is CASSPRVDQPQHF. The CDR3 DNA sequence: TGTGCCAGCAGCCCGCGGGTAGATCAGCCCCAGCATTTT.